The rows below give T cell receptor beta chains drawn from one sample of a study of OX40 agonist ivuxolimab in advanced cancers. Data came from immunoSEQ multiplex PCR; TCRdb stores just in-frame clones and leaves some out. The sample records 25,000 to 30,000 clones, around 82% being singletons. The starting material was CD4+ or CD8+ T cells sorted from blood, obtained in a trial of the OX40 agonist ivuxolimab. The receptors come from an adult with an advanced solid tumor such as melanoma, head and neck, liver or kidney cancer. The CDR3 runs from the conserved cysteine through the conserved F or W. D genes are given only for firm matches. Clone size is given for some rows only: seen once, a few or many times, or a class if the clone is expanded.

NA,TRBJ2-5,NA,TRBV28,TGTGCCAGCAGGGCCGACCGACTGGGCCGACAAGAGACCCAGTACTTC,CASRADRLGRQETQYF
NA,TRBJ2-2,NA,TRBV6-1,TGTGCCAGCGCCGCGGACACCGGGGAGCTGTTTTTT,CASAADTGELFF
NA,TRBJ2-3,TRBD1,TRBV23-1,TGCGCCAGCAGTCATCCCGACAGGGACACAGATACGCAGTATTTT,CASSHPDRDTDTQYF
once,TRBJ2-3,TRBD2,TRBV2,TGTGCCAGCAGTGAAGCTCTCCCAACTAGCGGGGGGGATACGCAGTATTTT,CASSEALPTSGGDTQYF
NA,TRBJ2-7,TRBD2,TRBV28,TGTGCCAGCAGCCTAACTAGCGGGGGGGGTTACGAGCAGTACTTC,CASSLTSGGGYEQYF
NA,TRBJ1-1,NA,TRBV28,TGTGCCAGCAGTTTGATGACCCCCTCTGAAGCTTTCTTT,CASSLMTPSEAFF
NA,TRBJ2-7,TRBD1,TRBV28,TGTGCCAGCAGTTATACCGGGACAGGGATTAGTGGCCACTACGAGCAGTACTTC,CASSYTGTGISGHYEQYF
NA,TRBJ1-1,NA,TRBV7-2,TGTGCCAGCAGCCCTACAGGGTTCACTGAAGCTTTCTTT,CASSPTGFTEAFF
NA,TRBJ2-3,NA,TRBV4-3,TGCGCCAGCAGCCAAGATGCCAGCGGGAGCACAGATACGCAGTATTTT,CASSQDASGSTDTQYF
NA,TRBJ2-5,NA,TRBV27,TGTGCCAGCAGTCCCTCAGGTTCGGGAGAGACCCAGTACTTC,CASSPSGSGETQYF
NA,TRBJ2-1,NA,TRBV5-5,TGTGCCAGCAGCTTGTGGGACTCAGACAATGAGCAGTTCTTC,CASSLWDSDNEQFF
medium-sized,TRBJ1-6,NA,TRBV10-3,TGTGCCATCACTCACACTTATAATTCACCCCTCCACTTT,CAITHTYNSPLHF
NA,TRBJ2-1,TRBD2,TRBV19,TGTGCCAGTACGGTGGGACTAGCGGCTTACGAGCAGTTCTTC,CASTVGLAAYEQFF
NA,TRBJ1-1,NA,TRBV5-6,TGTGCCAGCAGCTTCGACAGGTACCCGAACACTGAAGCTTTCTTT,CASSFDRYPNTEAFF
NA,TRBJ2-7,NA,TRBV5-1,TGCGCCAGCAGCCCATCAACAGGGTACGAGCAGTACTTC,CASSPSTGYEQYF
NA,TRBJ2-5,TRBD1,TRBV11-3,TGTGCCAGCAGCCAGAGGGACAGGGGGCTGGGAGAGACCCAGTACTTC,CASSQRDRGLGETQYF
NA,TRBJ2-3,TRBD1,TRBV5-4,TGTGCCAGCAGAACAGGGGGGGATACGCAGTATTTT,CASRTGGDTQYF
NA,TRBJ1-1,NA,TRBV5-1,TGCGCCGGCGGAGTAGGCAGGGCCGTTGAAGCTTTCTTT,CAGGVGRAVEAFF
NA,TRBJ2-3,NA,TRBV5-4,TGTGCCAGCAGCTTGTGGCCGACAGATACGCAGTATTTT,CASSLWPTDTQYF
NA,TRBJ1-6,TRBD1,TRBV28,TGTGCCAGCAGCCGTAGGGACAGAGTAAAACTAAATTCACCCCTCCACTTT,CASSRRDRVKLNSPLHF
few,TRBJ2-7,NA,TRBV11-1,TGTGCCAGCAGCTTCAGCGCCGTGTCCTACGAGCAGTACTTC,CASSFSAVSYEQYF
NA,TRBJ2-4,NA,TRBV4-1,TGCGCCAGCAGCTACCGGACAGGGAGGGACATTCAGTACTTC,CASSYRTGRDIQYF
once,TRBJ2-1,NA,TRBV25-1,TGTGCCAGCAAGAAGCAAAAATCCAATGAGCAGTTCTTC,CASKKQKSNEQFF
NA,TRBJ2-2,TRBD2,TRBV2,TGTGCCAGTCGAGGGACTAGCGGGGGGAACACCGGGGAGCTGTTTTTT,CASRGTSGGNTGELFF
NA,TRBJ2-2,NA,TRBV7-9,TGTGCCAGCTTGTGGGGGCCCTCCACCGGGGAGCTGTTTTTT,CASLWGPSTGELFF
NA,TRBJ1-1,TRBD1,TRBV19,TGTGCCAGTAGTATAGACAAGACAGGGATGAACACTGAAGCTTTCTTT,CASSIDKTGMNTEAFF
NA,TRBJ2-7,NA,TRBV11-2,TGTGCCAGCAGCTTAGACAGGGTTGGCGAGCAGTACTTC,CASSLDRVGEQYF
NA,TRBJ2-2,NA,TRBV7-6,TGTGCCAGCAGCTTAGCCCGGGACCCCCACGGGGAGCTGTTTTTT,CASSLARDPHGELFF
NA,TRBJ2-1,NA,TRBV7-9,TGTGCCAGCAGCTTAGAGCGGGTGGAACAGGGGTCCTACAATGAGCAGTTCTTC,CASSLERVEQGSYNEQFF
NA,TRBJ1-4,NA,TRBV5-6,TGTGCCAGCAGCCTCATTGCAACTAATGAAAAACTGTTTTTT,CASSLIATNEKLFF
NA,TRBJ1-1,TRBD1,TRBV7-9,TGTGCCAGCAGCGGCTGGGACAGGGAGAACACTGAAGCTTTCTTT,CASSGWDRENTEAFF
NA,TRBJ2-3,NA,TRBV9,TGTGCCAGCAGCGTAGCGGCGTCAGATACGCAGTATTTT,CASSVAASDTQYF
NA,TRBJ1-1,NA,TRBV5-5,TGTGCCAGTTACGACCCAGTGGGGGGGACTGAAGCTTTCTTT,CASYDPVGGTEAFF
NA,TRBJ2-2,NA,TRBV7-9,TGTGCCAGCAGCGCCGAATGGGGTACCGGGGAGCTGTTTTTT,CASSAEWGTGELFF
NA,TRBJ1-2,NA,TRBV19,TGTGCCAGTAGCCCCCGTAGAGAACAGCACTATGGCTACACCTTC,CASSPRREQHYGYTF
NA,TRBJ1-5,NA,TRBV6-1,TGTGCCAGCAGTGGCTTGGGGGGTGTTAGCAATCAGCCCCAGCATTTT,CASSGLGGVSNQPQHF
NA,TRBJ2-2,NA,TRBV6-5,TGTGCCAGCAGTTGGGGAACCCCGCCGACCGGGGAGCTGTTTTTT,CASSWGTPPTGELFF